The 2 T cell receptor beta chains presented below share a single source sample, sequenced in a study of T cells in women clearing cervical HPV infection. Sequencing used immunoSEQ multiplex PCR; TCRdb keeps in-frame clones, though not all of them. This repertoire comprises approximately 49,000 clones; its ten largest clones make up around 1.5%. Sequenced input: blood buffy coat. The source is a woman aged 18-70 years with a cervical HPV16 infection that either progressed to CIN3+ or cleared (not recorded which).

The CDR3 sequence: CASSHRDTYEQYF. Partial CDR3 DNA: TGCGCCAGCAGCCACAGAGATACCTACGAG. V gene TRBV5-1 combines with J gene TRBJ2-7, with D uncertain. The CDR3 end falls 3 residues outside the read, so it is completed with the germline J gene. CDR3 length: 13 amino acids. Germline V gene sequence: CDR1 SGHRS, CDR2 YFSETQ. Trimming took 4 bases from V and 2 from J, leaving 10 bases between them.

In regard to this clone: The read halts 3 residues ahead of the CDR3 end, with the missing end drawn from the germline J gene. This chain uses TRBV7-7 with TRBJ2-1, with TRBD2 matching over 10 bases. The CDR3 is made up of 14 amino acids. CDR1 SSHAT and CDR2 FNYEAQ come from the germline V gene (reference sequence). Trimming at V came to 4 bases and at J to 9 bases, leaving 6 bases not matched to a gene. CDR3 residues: CASSSLAGVGEQFF. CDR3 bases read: TGTGCCAGCAGCTCCCTAGCGGGAGTAGGTGAG.